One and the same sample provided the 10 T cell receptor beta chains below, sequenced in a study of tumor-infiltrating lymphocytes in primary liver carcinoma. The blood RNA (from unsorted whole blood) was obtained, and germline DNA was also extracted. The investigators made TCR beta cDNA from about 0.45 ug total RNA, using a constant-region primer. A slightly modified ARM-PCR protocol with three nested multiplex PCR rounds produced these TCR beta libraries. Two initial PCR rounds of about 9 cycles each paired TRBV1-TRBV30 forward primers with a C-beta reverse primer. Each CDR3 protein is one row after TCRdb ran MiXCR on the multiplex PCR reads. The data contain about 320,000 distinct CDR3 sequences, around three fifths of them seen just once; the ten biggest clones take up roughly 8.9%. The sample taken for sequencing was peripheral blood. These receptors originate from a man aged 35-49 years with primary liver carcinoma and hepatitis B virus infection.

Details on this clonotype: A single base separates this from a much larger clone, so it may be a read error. The CDR3 DNA follows: TGTGCCAGCAGCTACACGTCCTCGATTGACAGGGATGAGCAGTTCTTC. The encoded protein is CASSYTSSIDRDEQFF. The J gene is TRBJ2-1, the V gene TRBV14, with 7 bases identical to TRBD1. The CDR3 spans 16 residues. Germline V gene lookup returns CDR1 SGHDN and CDR2 FVKESK. V lost 5 bases and J lost 8; bases outside the gene matches: 15.

Written as DNA, the CDR3 is TGCGCCAGCAGCCCTGGGACTGGCGGGATTACAGATACGCAGTATTTT. As protein: CASSPGTGGITDTQYF. The rearrangement uses TRBV5-1 and TRBJ2-3; perhaps TRBD2 as D (6 bases). V lost 4 bases, J lost 3 bases, and 18 bases lay in between. Per germline, CDR1 SGHRS and CDR2 YFSETQ. The CDR3 is 16 amino acids. The full variable domain, its missing parts supplied by reference TRBV5-1 and TRBJ2-3, is KAGVTQTPRYLIKTRGQQVTLSCSPISGHRSVSWYQQTPGQGLQFLFEYFSETQRNKGNFPGRFSGRQFSNSRSEMNVSTLELGDSALYLCASSPGTGGITDTQYFGPGTRLTVL.

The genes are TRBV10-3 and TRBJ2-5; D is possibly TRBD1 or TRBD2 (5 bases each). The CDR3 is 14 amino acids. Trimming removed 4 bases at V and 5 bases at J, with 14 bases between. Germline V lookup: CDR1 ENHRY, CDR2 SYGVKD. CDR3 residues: CAISGTHVAETQYF. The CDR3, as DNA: TGTGCCATCAGTGGGACACATGTAGCGGAGACCCAGTACTTC.

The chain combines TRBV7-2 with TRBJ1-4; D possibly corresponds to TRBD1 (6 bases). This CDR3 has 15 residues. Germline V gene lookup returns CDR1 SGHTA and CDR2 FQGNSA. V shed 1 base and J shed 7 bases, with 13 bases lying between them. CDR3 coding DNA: TGTGCCAGCAGCTTAGTCACGGGGGCGGCTGAAAAACTGTTTTTT. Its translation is CASSLVTGAAEKLFF.

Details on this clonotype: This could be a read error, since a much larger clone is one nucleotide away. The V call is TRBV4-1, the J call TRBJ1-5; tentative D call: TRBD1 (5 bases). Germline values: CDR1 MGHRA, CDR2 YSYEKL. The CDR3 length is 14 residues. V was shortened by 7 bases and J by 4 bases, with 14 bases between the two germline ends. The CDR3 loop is CASNPSQGNQPQHF. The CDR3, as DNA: TGCGCCAGCAACCCCTCCCAGGGTAATCAGCCCCAGCATTTT.

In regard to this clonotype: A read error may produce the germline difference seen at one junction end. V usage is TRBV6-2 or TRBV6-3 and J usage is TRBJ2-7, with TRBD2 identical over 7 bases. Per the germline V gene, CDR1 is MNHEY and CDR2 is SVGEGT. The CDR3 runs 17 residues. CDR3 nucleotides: TGTGCCAGCAGTTACCCGAGGTCCGGACTAGGGTCCTACGAGCAGCACTTC. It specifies CASSYPRSGLGSYEQHF.

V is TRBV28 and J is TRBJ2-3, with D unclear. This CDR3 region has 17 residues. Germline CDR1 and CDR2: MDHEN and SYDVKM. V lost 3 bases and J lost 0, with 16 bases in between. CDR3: CASSFTLGRSSTDTQYF. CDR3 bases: TGTGCCAGCAGTTTCACCCTCGGGCGGTCTAGCACAGATACGCAGTATTTT.

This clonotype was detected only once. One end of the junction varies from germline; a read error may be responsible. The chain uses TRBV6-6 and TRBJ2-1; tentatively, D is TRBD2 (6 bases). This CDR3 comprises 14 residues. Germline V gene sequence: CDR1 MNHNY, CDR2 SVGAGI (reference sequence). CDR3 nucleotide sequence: TGTGCCAGCACTAGCGTGAGCTCCTTCAATGAGCAGTTCTTC. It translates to CASTSVSSFNEQFF.

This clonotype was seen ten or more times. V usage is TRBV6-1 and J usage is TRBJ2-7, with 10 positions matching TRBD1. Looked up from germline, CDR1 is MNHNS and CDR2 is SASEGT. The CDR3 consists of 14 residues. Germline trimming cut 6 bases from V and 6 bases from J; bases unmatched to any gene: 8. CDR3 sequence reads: CASRDDRGRLEQYF. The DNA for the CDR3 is TGTGCCAGCAGAGATGACAGGGGGCGGCTCGAGCAGTACTTC.

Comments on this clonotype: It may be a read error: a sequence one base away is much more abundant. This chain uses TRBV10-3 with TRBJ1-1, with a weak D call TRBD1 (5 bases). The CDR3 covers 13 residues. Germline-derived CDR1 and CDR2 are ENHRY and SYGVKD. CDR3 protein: CTITTDRNTEAFF. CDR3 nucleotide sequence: TGTACCATCACCACCGACAGGAACACTGAAGCTTTCTTT.